The clone carrying this T cell receptor beta chain was picked up a small number of times. The antigen is not known. A TCRbeta library incorporating unique molecular identifiers was prepared. Each CDR3 protein gets one entry after TCRdb re-called the PCR reads with MiXCR. The table records approximately 250,000 distinct CDR3 sequences, roughly 25% of them present only once. These data come from a study of T-cell reconstitution after alpha-beta-depleted transplantation in children. Points from the study as a whole: When one year had passed after transplant, most T-cell counts and diversity came from newly produced T cells. Several patients had high TCRbeta diversity at day 60; it came from surviving recipient T cells and thymic progenitors.

Trimming removed 7 bases at V and 0 bases at J, with 16 bases between. Germline CDR1 is WNHNN and CDR2 is SYGVQD (reference sequence). The CDR3 contains 16 residues. Sequences were derived from PBMCs, sampled before TCRalphabeta/CD19-depleted stem cell transplant. The sequence derives from a girl aged 2-10 years with Fanconi anemia, due to receive a stem cell transplant. The genes are TRBV10-1 and TRBJ2-1; no clear D. DNA of the CDR3: TGCGCCAGCACCCCCACCACCCCAAGCTCCTACAATGAGCAGTTCTTC. Translated, it gives CASTPTTPSSYNEQFF.